The clone carrying this T cell receptor beta chain was observed at least ten times. Assay used: immunoSEQ multiplex PCR; TCRdb lists only in-frame clones, some missing. The sample includes 300,000 to 450,000 clones, more than 75% seen only once; the top ten take approximately 1%. This sample was taken from a study of blood T cell repertoires in COVID-19. Study-wide background: Samples taken during acute and convalescent COVID-19 were collected in the United States, Italy and Spain. Sources were T cells, B-cell-depleted T cells, or PBMCs; the material itself was cDNA or gDNA.

The CDR3 length is 15 residues. The V gene's germline CDR1 is SGHVS and CDR2 FQNEAQ. The ends lost 5 bases at V and 7 bases at J; junction bases unmatched: 6. This chain uses TRBV7-8 with TRBJ2-2; 11 bases match TRBD1. Sequencing was done on a sample of peripheral blood. The source of this sequence is a human donor with acute or convalescent COVID-19. The donor label of this sample is uncertain. CDR3 nucleotide sequence: TGTGCCAGCAGCCCCCGGGACAGGGGGATCGGGGAGCTGTTTTTT. Its translation is CASSPRDRGIGELFF.